The source of this T cell receptor (beta chain) is a study of PD-L1 blockade in urothelial cancer. In the study overall: Blood samples contained a median around 140,000 T cells.

The CDR3 contains 18 residues. CDR1 is GTSNPN and CDR2 is SVGIG in the germline V gene (reference sequence). The V segment lost 5 bases and the J segment 7 bases; nucleotides outside the gene matches: 21. Assay used: immunoSEQ multiplex PCR; TCRdb lists only in-frame clones, some missing. The sample holds approximately 39,000 clones, approximately 90% seen once. This chain uses TRBV30 with TRBJ2-1; 9 bases are shared with TRBD2. The sequence came from a man in his fifties or sixties with urothelial cancer. The specimen comprised PBMCs, sampled around atezolizumab (anti-PD-L1) treatment. The CDR3 sequence: CAWDFWRVNSGRVNEQFF. The CDR3 region has the DNA TGTGCCTGGGACTTTTGGCGCGTGAATAGCGGGAGAGTGAATGAGCAGTTCTTC.